This is a list of T cell receptor beta chains from one sample in a study of blood T cell repertoires in COVID-19. Repertoires were generated with immunoSEQ multiplex PCR, while TCRdb's copy carries only in-frame clones and drops some. In the table there are 470,000 or so clones, 70% to 90% of which are singletons. The sequencing sample was made of peripheral blood. The receptors originated from a human donor in a cohort sampled during active COVID-19. CDR3s include the opening cysteine and the closing phenylalanine or tryptophan. D genes are given only for firm matches. Size values are once, few and many counts, or a class for expanded clones, and some rows have none.

TRBJ2-7 | . | TRBV2 | TRBD2 | TGTGCCAGCAGTGAAAGCTCGCCAACCCAACTAGCGGGAGACCACGAGCAGTACTTC | CASSESSPTQLAGDHEQYF
TRBJ2-5 | . | TRBV5-1 | . | TGCGCCAGCAGCTTGGAGGGGCGACAAGAGACCCAGTACTTC | CASSLEGRQETQYF
TRBJ2-5 | . | TRBV6-5 | TRBD2 | TGTGCCAGCCGGACTAGCGGGAACAACCAAGAGACCCAGTACTTC | CASRTSGNNQETQYF
TRBJ1-2 | . | TRBV24-1 | . | TGTGCCTCTACCTCCCCTGCCTATGGCTACACCTTC | CASTSPAYGYTF
TRBJ2-7 | . | TRBV27 | TRBD1 | TGTGCCAGCAGTTCCCCGGGACAGCACTCCTACGAGCAGTACTTC | CASSSPGQHSYEQYF
TRBJ2-2 | . | TRBV30 | TRBD2 | TGTGCCTGGACCGCGACTAGCGGGAGGGTTAGCACCGGGGAGCTGTTTTTT | CAWTATSGRVSTGELFF
TRBJ1-1 | . | TRBV27 | TRBD1 | TGTGCCAGCAGAAACTCCAACAGGGGGAACACTGAAGCTTTCTTT | CASRNSNRGNTEAFF
TRBJ1-2 | . | TRBV30 | TRBD1 | TGTGCCTGGAGTCCAGGGACAGGGGGTTACGGCTACACCTTC | CAWSPGTGGYGYTF
TRBJ2-3 | . | TRBV10-2 | . | TGCGCCAGCAGTTTCTTAGCGGATCGCACAGATACGCAGTATTTT | CASSFLADRTDTQYF
TRBJ1-1 | . | TRBV30 | . | TGTGCCTGGAGCGGGAACAGTTTGAACACTGAAGCTTTCTTT | CAWSGNSLNTEAFF
TRBJ1-2 | . | TRBV28 | TRBD1 | TGTGCCAGCAGTTCTCTCCCGGGACAGGGCTATGGCTACACCTTC | CASSSLPGQGYGYTF
TRBJ2-3 | . | TRBV5-1 | . | TGCGCCAGCAGCTCAGGGGACACCACAGATACGCAGTATTTT | CASSSGDTTDTQYF
TRBJ2-1 | . | TRBV7-3 | TRBD1 | TGTGCCAGCAGCTTATCCAGGGGGAATTGGGCTTACAATGAGCAGTTCTTC | CASSLSRGNWAYNEQFF
TRBJ2-1 | . | TRBV10-1 | . | TGCGCCAGCAGTGAGAACCAGGGAATGGAGCAGTTCTTC | CASSENQGMEQFF
TRBJ1-1 | . | TRBV7-2 | . | TGTGCCAGCAGCTTTAGCGAAAACACTGAAGCTTTCTTT | CASSFSENTEAFF
TRBJ2-1 | few | TRBV5-1 | . | TGCGCCAGCAGTCCAGCGCCGCGGAGCTCCTACAATGAGCAGTTCTTC | CASSPAPRSSYNEQFF
TRBJ2-4 | . | TRBV7-9 | . | TGTGCCAGCAGCTTAGTGCGGCCTAACGGGGGAAACATTCAGTACTTC | CASSLVRPNGGNIQYF
TRBJ2-1 | once | TRBV19 | TRBD2 | TGTGCCAGTAGTATAGACCGAGCGGGAGGAGACATAATTCAGTTCTTC | CASSIDRAGGDIIQFF
TRBJ2-5 | . | TRBV7-3 | . | TGTGCCAGCAGCTTAAGGGCGACGTTGGAGACCCAGTACTTC | CASSLRATLETQYF
TRBJ1-5 | . | TRBV2 | . | TGTGCCAGCAGTGGACAGAACGAGAATCAGCCCCAGCATTTT | CASSGQNENQPQHF
TRBJ2-1 | few | TRBV28 | TRBD2 | TGTGCCAGCAGCTCAAGACAGGGAGGGACTAGCGGGAGCTCCTACAATGAGCAGTTCTTC | CASSSRQGGTSGSSYNEQFF
TRBJ1-5 | . | TRBV18 | TRBD1 | TGTGCCAGCTCACCTCAGGGGGCCATGAGCAATCAGCCCCAGCATTTT | CASSPQGAMSNQPQHF
TRBJ1-5 | . | TRBV11-2 | TRBD1 | TGTGCCAGCAGCTGGGACAGGGACAATCAGCCCCAGCATTTT | CASSWDRDNQPQHF
TRBJ2-1 | . | TRBV5-1 | TRBD1 | TGCGCCAGCAGCTTGGTGACAGGGGGCGCGGACAATGAGCAGTTCTTC | CASSLVTGGADNEQFF
TRBJ1-2 | . | TRBV5-1 | . | TGCGCCAGCAGCTTGGGACAGAACTATGGCTACACCTTC | CASSLGQNYGYTF
TRBJ2-3 | . | TRBV3-1/TRBV3-2 | TRBD1 | TGTGCCAGCAGCCAAGAGGGACAGCTCACAGATACGCAGTATTTT | CASSQEGQLTDTQYF
TRBJ2-3 | . | TRBV11-3 | . | TGTGCCAGCAGCCGTGGGACACACAGCACAGATACGCAGTATTTT | CASSRGTHSTDTQYF
TRBJ1-6 | . | TRBV30 | TRBD1 | TGTGCCTGGAGACCATCCGGGACAGGGAATTCACCCCTCCACTTT | CAWRPSGTGNSPLHF
TRBJ2-5 | . | TRBV18 | . | TGTGCCAGCTCACCCACAGCCATCCAAGAGACCCAGTACTTC | CASSPTAIQETQYF
TRBJ2-3 | . | TRBV7-3 | TRBD2 | TGTGCCAGCAGCTTGACTAGCGCAGATACGCAGTATTTT | CASSLTSADTQYF
TRBJ1-6 | few | TRBV7-2 | . | TGTGCCAGCAGCCCCGCCCCCTTCGGTTCACCCCTCCACTTT | CASSPAPFGSPLHF
TRBJ1-1 | . | TRBV7-9 | TRBD1 | TGTGCCAGCAGCTCTTACCCGGGACAGTCAATGAACACTGAAGCTTTCTTT | CASSSYPGQSMNTEAFF